A single sample is the source of the 14 T cell receptor beta chains below, sequenced in a study of blood T cell repertoires in COVID-19. Profiled with immunoSEQ multiplex PCR; TCRdb holds only in-frame clones, not every one. The sample contains around 200,000 clones, more than 75% of which appear only once. The sequenced material came from peripheral blood. The receptors originated from a man between 50 and 59 years old with acute or convalescent COVID-19.

This sequence joins TRBV20-1 and TRBJ1-1; a weak D match, TRBD1 (5 bases). Germline CDR1 reads DFQATT; CDR2 reads SNEGSKA (reference sequence). The CDR3 totals 10 residues. In DNA form, the CDR3 reads TGCAAGGGGCGGCACACTGAAGCTTTCTTT. It is translated as CKGRHTEAFF.

This chain connects TRBV5-1 to TRBJ1-2; the D gene is possibly TRBD1 (5 bases). Trimming pared 4 bases from V and 7 bases from J, leaving 17 bases between. The CDR3 is 14 residues long. CDR1 and CDR2 from the germline V gene are SGHRS and YFSETQ. CDR3 residues: CASSDLGGSSGYTF. CDR3 nucleotide sequence: TGCGCCAGCAGCGACCTGGGGGGGTCTAGTGGCTACACCTTC. Based on the CDR3 plus reference TRBV5-1 and TRBJ1-2, the full variable domain is KAGVTQTPRYLIKTRGQQVTLSCSPISGHRSVSWYQQTPGQGLQFLFEYFSETQRNKGNFPGRFSGRQFSNSRSEMNVSTLELGDSALYLCASSDLGGSSGYTFGSGTRLTVV.

The V and J genes are TRBV7-9 and TRBJ2-3, with D perhaps TRBD1 (5 bases). With 3 bases removed from V and 6 bases from J, the gap between germline ends came to 13 bases. CDR3 length equals 14 residues. CDR1 is SEHNR, CDR2 FQNEAQ, per germline (reference sequence). Here the CDR3 DNA reads TGTGCCAGCAGCTTCGTCCAGGGCCTTGATACGCAGTATTTT. It encodes CASSFVQGLDTQYF.

For this clone: Other DNA sequences in the same sample also yield this CDR3. The chain has TRBV5-1 and TRBJ1-1; TRBD1 matches at 10 bases. The junction had 6 bases not matched to a gene; V was cut back by 4 bases and J by 0 bases. Looked up from germline, CDR1 is SGHRS and CDR2 is YFSETQ. The CDR3 loop spans 16 amino acids. CDR3 residues: CASSAGDRGLNTEAFF. CDR3 nucleotides: TGCGCCAGCAGCGCGGGGGACAGGGGCCTGAACACTGAAGCTTTCTTT.

The chain is built from TRBV4-2 and TRBJ1-3; D may be TRBD1 (5 bases). The V gene lost 4 bases and the J gene lost 0 bases, with 10 bases spanning the gap. Germline values: CDR1 LGHNA, CDR2 YNFKEQ. This CDR3 has 15 amino acids. In DNA, the CDR3 is TGTGCCAGCAGCCCTCGGGACTACTCTGGAAACACCATATATTTT. Translating gives CASSPRDYSGNTIYF.

The chain uses TRBV3-1 (or the pseudogene TRBV3-2) and TRBJ1-1; 7 bases fit TRBD1. The germline gives CDR1 LGHDT, CDR2 YNNKEL (reference sequence). V was clipped by 1 base and J by 4 bases; unmatched bases: 9. The CDR3 runs 16 residues. DNA for the CDR3: TGTGCCAGCAGCCAAGGGGTATCAGGGGGAGGCACTGAAGCTTTCTTT. Protein: CASSQGVSGGGTEAFF.

The chain has TRBV9 and TRBJ2-5, with TRBD2 matching 8 bases. CDR1 and CDR2 (germline): SGDLS, YYNGEE. After removal of 0 bases from V and 5 bases from J, the junction contained 6 bases not matched to a gene. This CDR3 is built from 15 residues. CDR3 sequence: CASSVERGPGETQYF. The CDR3 coding sequence is TGTGCCAGCAGCGTAGAGCGGGGGCCGGGGGAGACCCAGTACTTC.

This chain uses TRBV12-3 or TRBV12-4 with TRBJ1-2, with D possibly TRBD1 on 6 matching bases. This CDR3 contains 13 residues. Trimming removed 4 bases from V and 4 bases from J, with 10 bases in between. CDR3 nucleotide sequence: TGTGCCAGCAGTTACAGGGATCGCTATGGCTACACCTTC. It is translated as CASSYRDRYGYTF.

The V and J genes are TRBV6-1 and TRBJ2-1, with TRBD2 matching over 13 bases. Trimming cost V 4 bases and J 4 bases; bases outside gene matches: 4. The CDR3 runs to 16 residues. Germline loops: CDR1 MNHNS, CDR2 SASEGT. CDR3 DNA: TGTGCCAGCAGTGGCGGGACTAGCGGGACATACAATGAGCAGTTCTTC. Translating gives CASSGGTSGTYNEQFF.

In nucleotides, the CDR3 is TGTGCCAGCAGTTACACGACAGGGTCTAATGAAAAACTGTTTTTT. It translates to CASSYTTGSNEKLFF. This rearrangement joins TRBV6-5 to TRBJ1-4; 7 bases line up with TRBD1. The germline CDR1 and CDR2 sequences are MNHEY and SVGAGI. V shed 2 bases and J 3 bases; nucleotides not matched to a gene: 3. The CDR3 has 15 amino acids.

V and J are TRBV9 and TRBJ2-3; 7 nucleotides line up with TRBD2. The CDR3 is 16 amino acids. Germline loops: CDR1 SGDLS, CDR2 YYNGEE. V trimming: 4 bases; J trimming: 2 bases; junction bases outside the gene matches: 10. CDR3 sequence: CASSPPTSRSTDTQYF. In DNA, the CDR3 is TGTGCCAGCAGCCCTCCGACTAGCCGTTCCACAGATACGCAGTATTTT.

The chain is built from TRBV18 and TRBJ1-2; possible D gene TRBD1, 6 bases. The CDR3 totals 16 residues. Deletions cut 3 bases from V and 4 bases from J, with 18 bases between. CDR1 is KGHSH, CDR2 LQKENI, per germline. CDR3 in amino acids: CASSPFNDRLTYGYTF. CDR3 nucleotides: TGTGCCAGCTCACCGTTCAACGACAGGCTCACCTATGGCTACACCTTC. Full variable domain (outside the CDR3, taken from reference TRBV18 and TRBJ1-2): NAGVMQNPRHLVRRRGQEARLRCSPMKGHSHVYWYRQLPEEGLKFMVYLQKENIIDESGMPKERFSAEFPKEGPSILRIQQVVRGDSAAYFCASSPFNDRLTYGYTFGSGTRLTVV.

The V call is TRBV14, the J call TRBJ1-6; a possible D gene is TRBD1 (5 bases). Trimming took 2 bases from V and 8 from J, leaving 10 bases between them. Germline CDR1 SGHDN, CDR2 FVKESK. This CDR3 has 14 residues. The CDR3 loop reads CASSQQGRDSPLHF. As DNA, the CDR3 is TGTGCCAGCAGCCAACAGGGAAGGGATTCACCCCTCCACTTT.

The chain is built from TRBV18 and TRBJ2-5; 10 bases are shared with TRBD2. The V segment lost 4 bases and the J segment 2 bases; nucleotides outside the gene matches: 4. This CDR3 contains 15 residues. Germline-derived CDR1 and CDR2 are KGHSH and LQKENI. The CDR3, as DNA: TGTGCCAGCTCACGGACTAGCGGAGGTCAAGAGACCCAGTACTTC. The encoded protein is CASSRTSGGQETQYF.